Each of the 14 T cell receptor beta chains below was sequenced from the same sample in a study of vaccination and CD4 T cells after COVID-19. Antigens for these TCRs are unknown. Sequence data for DNA of cultured CD4+ T cells were generated by the Oncomine TCR Beta short-read assay. Each CDR3 protein gets one entry after TCRdb re-called the PCR reads with MiXCR. The sample records roughly 15,000 distinct CDR3 sequences, about half being singletons. As for treatment: 10-day PBMC culture with coronavirus spike peptide pools or control peptides (ViraFEST assay). Here the sequenced sample was cultured CD4+ T cells from blood, taken after SARS-CoV-2 vaccination. These receptors all come from a human donor with COVID-19.

This clonotype was counted only a few times. V gene TRBV10-1 combines with J gene TRBJ1-1; D is unresolved. With 2 bases removed from V and 4 bases from J, the gap between germline ends came to 11 bases. The germline CDR1 and CDR2 sequences are WNHNN and SYGVQD (reference sequence). The CDR3 sequence is 14 residues long. CDR3 amino acids: CASSEARSSTEAFF. In DNA, the CDR3 is TGCGCCAGCAGTGAGGCCAGATCGTCCACTGAAGCTTTCTTT.

This clonotype was observed a handful of times. This chain links TRBV6-4 with TRBJ1-6; 7 bases align to TRBD1. The germline gives CDR1 MRHNA, CDR2 SNTAGT. V lost 4 bases and J lost 7; bases outside the gene matches: 7. This CDR3 has 15 residues. CDR3 sequence: CASSAKHRGNSPLHF. CDR3 bases: TGTGCCAGCAGTGCCAAGCACAGGGGCAATTCACCCCTCCACTTT.

The sample holds a few counts of this clonotype. The gene calls are TRBV7-8 and TRBJ2-1; 9 bases are a match to TRBD2. The CDR3 consists of 15 residues. The V segment lost 5 bases and the J segment 8 bases; nucleotides outside the gene matches: 10. In germline, CDR1 is SGHVS, CDR2 FQNEAQ. CDR3 region: CASSGVRGGADEQFF. The DNA of the CDR3 is TGTGCCAGCAGCGGAGTCCGCGGGGGGGCAGATGAGCAGTTCTTC.

This clonotype was counted only a few times. The V gene is TRBV7-9, the J gene TRBJ1-5, with 8 bases matching TRBD1. This CDR3 spans 17 amino acids. Germline V CDR1 and CDR2: SEHNR, FQNEAQ (reference sequence). With V trimmed by 7 bases and J by 2 bases, 13 bases remained unmatched. The CDR3 is CASTRGGQGYGNQPQHF. The CDR3 DNA reads TGTGCCAGCACCCGTGGAGGACAGGGATACGGCAATCAGCCCCAGCATTTT.

On this clonotype: Sequence at one end of the junction differs from germline and may be a read error. The V and J genes are TRBV7-7 and TRBJ2-3; 8 nucleotides line up with TRBD2. The CDR3 sequence is 15 residues long. Looked up from germline, CDR1 is SSHAT and CDR2 is FNYEAQ (reference sequence). CDR3 DNA: TGTGCTAGCAGCTCATCTAGCGCGGGGGGAGATACGCAGTATTTT. Translation gives CASSSSSAGGDTQYF.

This clonotype was detected once. This chain connects TRBV20-1 to TRBJ2-7; no clear D gene. This CDR3 is built from 12 residues. V lost 0 bases, J lost 6 bases, and 9 bases lay in between. In germline, CDR1 is DFQATT, CDR2 SNEGSKA (reference sequence). The CDR3 DNA reads TGCAGTGCTAGAGAGGACCGACGCGAGCAGTACTTC. Translated: CSAREDRREQYF.

V and J are TRBV14 and TRBJ1-2; 9 bases align to TRBD1. Germline V gives CDR1 SGHDN, CDR2 FVKESK. The CDR3 extends over 18 amino acids. V lost 4 bases, J lost 7 bases, and 19 bases stayed unmatched. CDR3 region: CASSPTRDRVWIGGGYTF. In DNA form, the CDR3 reads TGTGCCAGCAGCCCGACCCGGGACAGGGTTTGGATCGGAGGTGGCTACACCTTC.

This clonotype was found a few times. The chain carries TRBV11-1 and TRBJ2-3; the D gene is possibly TRBD2 (5 bases). The CDR3 loop spans 14 amino acids. Germline CDR1 and CDR2: SGHAT and FQDESV (reference sequence). The ends were cut back, 4 bases at V and 3 bases at J, with 11 bases in the middle. CDR3 DNA: TGTGCCAGCAGCTCGCCGGGAAAAACAGATACGCAGTATTTT. Its translation: CASSSPGKTDTQYF.

J is TRBJ2-5 and V is TRBV7-2, with 9 bases that match TRBD2. CDR3 size: 14 residues. Germline CDR1 reads SGHTA; CDR2 reads FQGNSA. V trimming: 3 bases; J trimming: 9 bases; junction bases outside the gene matches: 8. CDR3 protein: CASSLVLQREAQYF. The CDR3 nucleotides read TGTGCCAGCAGCTTGGTTCTCCAGCGGGAGGCCCAGTACTTC.

The chain carries TRBV7-9 and TRBJ2-5, with D possibly being TRBD1 or TRBD2 (5 bases each). V was trimmed by 3 bases and J by 5 bases, leaving 16 bases between them. The V gene's germline CDR1 is SEHNR and CDR2 FQNEAQ (reference sequence). This CDR3 contains 15 residues. The CDR3 coding sequence is TGTGCCAGCAGCTTGCCCGGGGCCCTACGGGAGACCCAGTACTTC. Translation gives CASSLPGALRETQYF.

The J gene is TRBJ2-7, the V gene TRBV7-2; 11 nucleotides line up with TRBD2. The CDR3 consists of 15 residues. V was pared by 6 bases and J by 4 bases, with 8 bases of the junction left unmatched. CDR1 is SGHTA, CDR2 FQGNSA, per germline. In DNA, the CDR3 is TGTGCCAGCAGGGTAGCGGGGGGGCGGGGTTACGAGCAGTACTTC. Translated, it gives CASRVAGGRGYEQYF.

The CDR3 region has the DNA TGTGCCAGTAGTATCGGGACAGAGTTCTACGAGCAGTACTTC. Translated: CASSIGTEFYEQYF. The V and J genes are TRBV19 and TRBJ2-7; 7 bases are a match to TRBD1. The germline V gene has CDR1 LNHDA and CDR2 SQIVND (reference sequence). This CDR3 region has 14 residues. With V trimmed by 3 bases and J by 3 bases, 5 bases remained unmatched.

This rearrangement joins TRBV5-1 to TRBJ2-7; 7 nucleotides line up with TRBD1. The CDR3 contains 13 residues. Per the germline V gene, CDR1 is SGHRS and CDR2 is YFSETQ. The V gene end was trimmed by 4 bases and the J gene end by 9 bases; junction bases not matched to a gene: 10. The CDR3 spells CASSRTQGSGQYF. As DNA, the CDR3 is TGCGCCAGCAGCCGAACACAGGGGTCGGGGCAGTACTTC.

V and J are TRBV18 and TRBJ1-2; D unresolved. The length of the CDR3 is 13 residues. Germline V gene sequence: CDR1 KGHSH, CDR2 LQKENI. V was trimmed by 0 bases and J by 7 bases, leaving 9 bases between them. CDR3 sequence: CASSPPTFGGYTF. The CDR3 coding sequence is TGTGCCAGCTCACCACCTACCTTCGGTGGCTACACCTTC.